Below are 18 T cell receptor beta chains sequenced from a single sample in a study of blood T cell repertoires in COVID-19. Assay: immunoSEQ multiplex PCR; the TCRdb copy retains only in-frame clones and omits some. The sample has some 150,000 clones; 75% to 85% are singletons. The material sequenced was peripheral blood. Receptors were obtained from a woman between 45 and 60 years old with acute or convalescent COVID-19.

The V and J genes are TRBV19 and TRBJ2-3; TRBD2 matches 8 bases. This CDR3 comprises 17 residues. V shed 6 bases, J shed 1 base, and the junction held 12 bases outside the gene matches. The V gene's germline CDR1 is LNHDA and CDR2 SQIVND (reference sequence). Written as DNA, the CDR3 is TGTGCCAGTAGCCCGGCTCGGAAGACTAGCGGCACAGATACGCAGTATTTT. Protein: CASSPARKTSGTDTQYF.

This chain uses TRBV5-6 with TRBJ2-2; weak D call: TRBD1 (5 bases). The CDR3 has 14 residues. Per the germline V gene, CDR1 is SGHDT and CDR2 is YYEEEE. The V end lost 0 bases, the J end lost 4 bases, and 7 bases lay between the germline ends. The CDR3 reads CASSLGQSTGELFF. CDR3 coding DNA: TGTGCCAGCAGCTTGGGACAGTCCACCGGGGAGCTGTTTTTT.

This sequence joins TRBV7-9 and TRBJ1-1, with TRBD1 matching 10 bases. CDR1 and CDR2 (germline): SEHNR, FQNEAQ (reference sequence). The CDR3 consists of 13 residues. J lost 1 base, V lost 10 bases, and 3 bases had no gene match. The CDR3 spells CATRQGANTEAFF. CDR3 bases: TGTGCCACCCGACAGGGGGCGAACACTGAAGCTTTCTTT.

The chain couples TRBV4-3 to TRBJ2-3; TRBD2 agrees at 7 bases. V dropped 1 base and J dropped 2; count of bases not matched to a gene: 3. CDR3 length equals 15 residues. CDR1 and CDR2 from the germline V gene are LGHNA and YSLEER. In DNA, the CDR3 is TGCGCCAGCAGCCAAGGTGGGGGGGACACAGATACGCAGTATTTT. Protein product: CASSQGGGDTDTQYF.

This sequence joins TRBV27 and TRBJ2-1; a possible D gene is TRBD1 (6 bases). CDR3 length: 16 amino acids. The V end lost 1 base, the J end lost 6 bases, and 16 bases lay between the germline ends. Germline CDR1 reads MNHEY; CDR2 reads SMNVEV (reference sequence). CDR3 amino acids: CASSLFATGIGNEQFF. DNA of the CDR3: TGTGCCAGCAGTTTATTCGCCACAGGGATAGGCAATGAGCAGTTCTTC.

V is TRBV19 and J is TRBJ1-1, with a tentative D call TRBD1 (5 bases). The germline V gene has CDR1 LNHDA and CDR2 SQIVND (reference sequence). The CDR3 is 11 residues long. V was shortened by 8 bases and J by 6 bases, with 10 bases between the two germline ends. CDR3: CASEGAAEAFF. CDR3 nucleotides: TGTGCCAGTGAAGGGGCGGCTGAAGCTTTCTTT.

This rearrangement joins TRBV5-4 to TRBJ1-6; no clear D gene. V was shortened by 0 bases and J by 9 bases, with 10 bases between the two germline ends. Germline-derived CDR1 and CDR2 are SGHNT and YYREEE (reference sequence). The CDR3 contains 14 residues. The CDR3 DNA reads TGTGCCAGCAGCTTGGCAGGTCCCAGTTCACCCCTCCACTTT. Translation gives CASSLAGPSSPLHF.

This rearrangement joins TRBV7-9 to TRBJ1-2; D is undetermined. The CDR3 is 15 residues long. V gave up 5 bases and J gave up 4 bases, with 17 bases separating them. The germline V gene has CDR1 SEHNR and CDR2 FQNEAQ (reference sequence). CDR3 sequence reads: CASSPQGNSGYGYTF. In DNA, the CDR3 is TGTGCCAGCAGCCCTCAAGGCAACTCGGGCTATGGCTACACCTTC.

The V and J genes are TRBV3-1 (or the pseudogene TRBV3-2) and TRBJ1-6, with 10 bases lining up with TRBD1. The CDR3 length is 15 residues. V was pared by 4 bases and J by 8 bases, with 5 bases of the junction left unmatched. Germline loops: CDR1 LGHDT, CDR2 YNNKEL (reference sequence). The CDR3 bases are TGTGCCAGCAGCCCCCGGGACAGGGGATATTCACCCCTCCACTTT. Protein product: CASSPRDRGYSPLHF.

This clone was detected once. V is TRBV19 and J is TRBJ1-1; the D gene is possibly TRBD1 (6 bases). CDR3 length: 14 residues. Germline-derived CDR1 and CDR2 are LNHDA and SQIVND (reference sequence). The germline V and J ends were trimmed by 6 bases and 8 bases, with 19 bases remaining between them. For the CDR3, the DNA is TGTGCCAGTAGGGAGACAGGTATAAACGGGGAAGCTTTCTTT. This sequence encodes CASRETGINGEAFF. The full variable domain, rest sourced from reference TRBV19 and TRBJ1-1, is DGGITQSPKYLFRKEGQNVTLSCEQNLNHDAMYWYRQDPGQGLRLIYYSQIVNDFQKGDIAEGYSVSREKKESFPLTVTSAQKNPTAFYLCASRETGINGEAFFGQGTRLTVV.

V usage is TRBV29-1 and J usage is TRBJ1-1; 11 nucleotides agree with TRBD1. This CDR3 is built from 13 residues. Germline assignment: CDR1 SQVTM and CDR2 ANQGSEA. J gave up 10 bases and V 7 bases, and 11 bases lay outside the gene matches. The CDR3 reads CSAEAGQGVGAFF. The DNA for the CDR3 is TGCAGCGCAGAAGCGGGACAGGGGGTTGGAGCTTTCTTT.

This clone showed up just once. The chain joins TRBV6-2 or TRBV6-3 to TRBJ1-5, with 9 bases lining up with TRBD1. Trimming took 5 bases from V and 2 from J; bases not matched to a gene: 7. This CDR3 region has 16 residues. Germline values: CDR1 MNHEY, CDR2 SVGEGT. The CDR3 sequence: CASSGPTGGRNQPQHF. CDR3 DNA: TGTGCCAGCAGTGGGCCGACAGGGGGTCGCAATCAGCCCCAGCATTTT.

This rearrangement joins TRBV2 to TRBJ2-3; 12 positions match TRBD1. The junction had 11 bases not matched to a gene; V was cut back by 6 bases and J by 7 bases. This CDR3 is 16 amino acids long. Germline CDR1 reads SNHLY; CDR2 reads FYNNEI. CDR3 nucleotide sequence: TGTGCCAGCAGCCCGGGGGGGACAGGGGGCGATAATACGCAGTATTTT. Its protein is CASSPGGTGGDNTQYF.

The genes are TRBV18 and TRBJ1-5; 9 bases are shared with TRBD1. This CDR3 has 14 residues. Looked up from germline, CDR1 is KGHSH and CDR2 is LQKENI. The trim removed 4 bases at V and 6 bases at J, leaving 4 bases unmatched. The CDR3 here is CASSLPDRGQPQHF. The CDR3 region has the DNA TGTGCCAGCTCACTACCGGACAGGGGTCAGCCCCAGCATTTT.

The chain is built from TRBV12-5 and TRBJ2-7, with D tentatively TRBD1 (6 bases). Germline V gene lookup returns CDR1 LGHNT and CDR2 FRNRAP. The germline V and J ends were trimmed by 1 base and 0 bases, with 16 bases remaining between them. This CDR3 is built from 17 residues. CDR3 nucleotides: TGTGCTAGTGGTTTGGGGGTACAGGGTCCGAGCTCCTACGAGCAGTACTTC. Translated: CASGLGVQGPSSYEQYF.

This clone was observed a handful of times. The chain has TRBV5-8 and TRBJ2-7, with 11 bases that match TRBD1. The V gene end was trimmed by 4 bases and the J gene end by 4 bases; junction bases not matched to a gene: 4. Germline lookup yields CDR1 SGHTS and CDR2 YDEGEE. The CDR3 totals 14 residues. CDR3 in DNA: TGTGCCAGCAGCCGGGGACAGGGGGTGTACGAGCAGTACTTC. Protein sequence: CASSRGQGVYEQYF.

This clone was seen only once. DNA of the CDR3: TGTGCCAGCAGCCCACTACAGGGGATAGTTTATGGCTACACCTTC. Its translation is CASSPLQGIVYGYTF. The rearrangement links TRBV9 to TRBJ1-2, with 7 bases that match TRBD1. The CDR3 length is 15 residues. V dropped 4 bases and J dropped 5; count of bases not matched to a gene: 11. CDR1 SGDLS and CDR2 YYNGEE come from the germline V gene.

The rearrangement joins TRBV12-3 or TRBV12-4 to TRBJ1-1; D is unresolved. With 6 bases removed from V and 4 bases from J, the gap between germline ends came to 6 bases. There are 11 residues in the CDR3. The DNA for the CDR3 is TGTGCCAGCAGCCCGAGCACTGAAGCTTTCTTT. Translation gives CASSPSTEAFF.